This T cell receptor (beta chain) was sequenced for a study of glioma-infiltrating T cells. Study findings and constraints: Tissue-blood divergence was below expectation in non-neoplastic patients, above in gliomas. CDR3 overlap between tissue and blood was very small.

Using RNA template, CDR3s of TCR alpha and beta were amplified with iRepertoire arm-PCR. One-step reverse transcription and amplification started from approximately 100-400 ng of tissue mRNA or PBMC total RNA. TCRdb re-called the multiplex PCR reads with MiXCR, one entry per CDR3 protein. The profile shows under 200,000 distinct CDR3 sequences, about 46% of them singletons. This CDR3 region has 13 residues. The V gene's germline CDR1 is DFQATT and CDR2 SNEGSKA (reference sequence). V shed 5 bases, J shed 3 bases, and the junction held 7 bases outside the gene matches. This clonotype was observed a handful of times. Antigen specificity is unknown.

Sequencing was performed on glioma tissue, nonneoplastic brain tissue, or PBMCs (not recorded which). This receptor was obtained from a human donor with low-grade glioma or glioblastoma, undergoing nonglioma brain surgery, or in good health (not recorded which). V usage is TRBV20-1 and J usage is TRBJ2-7; the match to TRBD2 covers 7 bases. Written as DNA, the CDR3 is TGCAGTGCTCTTGGACTAGATGTCTACGAGCAGTACTTC. This codes for CSALGLDVYEQYF.